This T cell receptor beta chain is from a study of cytomegalovirus exposure and HLA in healthy donors. Across the whole study: Earlier work reported 100 million to 130 million unique TCR beta sequences from roughly 180 million T cells.

This PCR relied on a set of 60 Vbeta primers and 13 Jbeta primers. Profiling relied on immunoSEQ multiplex PCR, and the TCRdb table lists in-frame clones only, not all of them. The sample shows more than 200,000 clones, 85% to 90% of them seen only once. V lost 1 base, J lost 1 base, and 4 bases stayed unmatched. Germline CDR1 reads SGHVS; CDR2 reads FNYEAQ. The CDR3 has 15 residues. The genes are TRBV7-6 and TRBJ2-7, with TRBD2 matching over 7 bases. Sequencing was carried out using PBMCs. This TCR was sampled from a human donor in good health. CDR3 DNA sequence: TGTGCCAGCAGCTTAGGCGGGAGCCCTTCCTACGAGCAGTACTTC. This sequence encodes CASSLGGSPSYEQYF.